This T cell receptor (beta chain) was sequenced for a study of chemoradiotherapy in HPV16-positive cancers. Study-wide findings and caveats: Functional assays defining HPV-specific T cells used only a couple of HPV16-positive patients. Candidate HPV-specific clones and E7-related TCR motifs grew in tumor during treatment.

Trimming stripped 1 base from V and 2 bases from J, with 16 bases between. The CDR3 has 17 residues. Looked up from germline, CDR1 is MGHRA and CDR2 is YSYEKL. With respect to this clone: What it binds is unknown.

Sequenced by immunoSEQ multiplex PCR; TCRdb stores in-frame clones only, minus some. This table has about 20,000 clones, around 90% appearing once. Source: blood, taken from a patient who underwent chemoradiotherapy. This receptor was identified in a human donor with HPV-associated anogenital cancer. This sequence joins TRBV4-1 and TRBJ2-3; D may match TRBD1 or TRBD2 (5 bases each). CDR3 DNA sequence: TGCGCCAGCAGCCAAGGGGGTGGCCCGGGGCTCACAGATACGCAGTATTTT. Protein sequence: CASSQGGGPGLTDTQYF.